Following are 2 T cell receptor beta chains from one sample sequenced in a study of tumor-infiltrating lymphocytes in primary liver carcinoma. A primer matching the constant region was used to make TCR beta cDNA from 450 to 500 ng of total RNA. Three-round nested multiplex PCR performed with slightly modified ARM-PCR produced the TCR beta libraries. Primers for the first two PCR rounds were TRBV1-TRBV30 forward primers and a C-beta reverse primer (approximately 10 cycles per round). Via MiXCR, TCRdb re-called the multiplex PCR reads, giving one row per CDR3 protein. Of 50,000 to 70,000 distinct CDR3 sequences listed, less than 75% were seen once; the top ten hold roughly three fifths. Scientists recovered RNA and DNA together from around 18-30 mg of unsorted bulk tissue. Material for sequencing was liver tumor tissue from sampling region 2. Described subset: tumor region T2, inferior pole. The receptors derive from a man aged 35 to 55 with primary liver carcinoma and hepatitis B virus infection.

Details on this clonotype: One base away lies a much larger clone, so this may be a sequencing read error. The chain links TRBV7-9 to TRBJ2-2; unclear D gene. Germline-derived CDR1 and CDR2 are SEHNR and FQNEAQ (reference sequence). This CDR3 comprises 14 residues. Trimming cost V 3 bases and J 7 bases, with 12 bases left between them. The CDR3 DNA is TGTGCCAGCAGCTTCTTAGACCCTATCGGGGAGCTGTTTTTT. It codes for CASSFLDPIGELFF.

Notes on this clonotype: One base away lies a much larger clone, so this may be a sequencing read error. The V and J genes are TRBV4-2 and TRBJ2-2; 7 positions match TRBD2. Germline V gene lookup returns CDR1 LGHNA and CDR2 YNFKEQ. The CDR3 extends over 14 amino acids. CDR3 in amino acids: CASSQDQVGGVLFF. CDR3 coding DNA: TGTGCCAGCAGCCAAGATCAGGTGGGAGGGGTGCTGTTTTTT.